This TCR beta chain is from a study of blood T cell repertoires in COVID-19. Overall study: T cells, B-cell-depleted T cells, or PBMCs provided the cDNA or gDNA that served as material.

In the study's own analysis: Quantification of nucleated cells was approximated via reference gene primer amplification. Profiling relied on immunoSEQ multiplex PCR, and the TCRdb table lists in-frame clones only, not all of them. V, J and clone size are taken as reported in that table, and D and trimming were inferred from the DNA itself. The sample shows a few hundred thousand clones, 86% of them seen only once. The V gene's germline CDR1 is SGHDN and CDR2 FVKESK. V was clipped by 5 bases and J by 7 bases, with 11 bases between them. The CDR3 extends over 13 amino acids. The J gene is TRBJ2-2, the V gene TRBV14, with D possibly TRBD1 on 5 matching bases. The receptor was derived from a man younger than 35 with active or convalescent COVID-19. Source material: peripheral blood. The CDR3 reads CASSDRMGGELFF. The CDR3 nucleotides read TGTGCCAGCAGCGACAGAATGGGCGGGGAGCTGTTTTTT.